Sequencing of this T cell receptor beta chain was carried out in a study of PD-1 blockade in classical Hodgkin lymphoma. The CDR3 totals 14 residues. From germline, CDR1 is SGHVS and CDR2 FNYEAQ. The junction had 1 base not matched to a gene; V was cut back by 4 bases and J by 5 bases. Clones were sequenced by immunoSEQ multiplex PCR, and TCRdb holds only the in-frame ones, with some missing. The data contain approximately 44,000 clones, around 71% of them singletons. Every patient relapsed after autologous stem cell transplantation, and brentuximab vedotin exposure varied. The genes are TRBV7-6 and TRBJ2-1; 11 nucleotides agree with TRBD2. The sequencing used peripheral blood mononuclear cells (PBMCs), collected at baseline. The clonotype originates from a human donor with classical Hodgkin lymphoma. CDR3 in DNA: TGTGCCAGCAGCTCTAGCGGGGGGAACAATGAGCAGTTCTTC. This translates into CASSSSGGNNEQFF.